This TCR beta chain was identified in a study of blood T cell repertoires in COVID-19. This clone came up a few times. Looked up from germline, CDR1 is PRHDT and CDR2 is FYEKMQ (reference sequence). Trimming took 2 bases from V and 1 from J, leaving 17 bases between them. CDR3 length: 17 amino acids. The data were produced by immunoSEQ multiplex PCR, yet TCRdb's version contains in-frame clones alone and is incomplete. The top ten clones hold approximately 1.5% of a sample with fewer than 250,000 clones, 86% of them seen once. The rearrangement joins TRBV13 to TRBJ1-2, with D maybe TRBD1 (5 bases). The sequencing sample was made of peripheral blood. This TCR was recovered from a woman aged 55-69 years who had recovered from COVID-19. The CDR3 nucleotides are TGTGCCAGCAGCTTATATGCTGCACGGGGGAGTAACTATGGCTACACCTTC. Its protein is CASSLYAARGSNYGYTF.